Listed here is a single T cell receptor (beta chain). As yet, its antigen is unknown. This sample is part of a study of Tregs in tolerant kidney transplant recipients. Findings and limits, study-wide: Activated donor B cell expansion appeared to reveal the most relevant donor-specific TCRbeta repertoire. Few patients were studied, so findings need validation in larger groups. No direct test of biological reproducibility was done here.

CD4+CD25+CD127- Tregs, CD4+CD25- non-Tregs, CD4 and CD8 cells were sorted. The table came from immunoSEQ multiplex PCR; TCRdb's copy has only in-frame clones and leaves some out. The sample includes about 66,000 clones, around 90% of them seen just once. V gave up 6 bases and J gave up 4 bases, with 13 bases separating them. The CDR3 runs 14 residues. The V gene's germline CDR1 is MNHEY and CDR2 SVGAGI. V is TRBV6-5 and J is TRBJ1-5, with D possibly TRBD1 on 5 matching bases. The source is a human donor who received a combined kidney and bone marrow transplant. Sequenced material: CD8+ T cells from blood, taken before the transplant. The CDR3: CASRSTGRNQPQHF. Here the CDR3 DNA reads TGTGCCAGCAGGTCTACAGGTAGAAATCAGCCCCAGCATTTT.